These 18 T cell receptor beta chains were sequenced from one sample in a study of T cell repertoires in cytomegalovirus infection. Their antigens are not known. Each CDR3 protein is one row after TCRdb ran MiXCR on the reads. The table includes approximately 280,000 distinct CDR3 sequences, less than 25% detected once. Here the sequenced sample was cultured PBMCs, taken from culture after CMV antigen stimulation. These receptors all come from a human donor in good health (CMV status not recorded). Some clones in this sample may be carry-over from other donors' samples.

This clonotype has a handful of counts. The chain combines TRBV3-1 with TRBJ2-7; 9 bases agree with TRBD1. V lost 2 bases, J lost 2 bases, and 4 bases stayed unmatched. The CDR3 is made up of 15 amino acids. CDR1 is LGHDT and CDR2 is YNNKEL in the germline V gene (reference sequence). In DNA, the CDR3 is TGTGCCAGCAGCCAAAAGGGACAGGGTACCTACGAGCAGTACTTC. It translates to CASSQKGQGTYEQYF.

This clonotype was seen at least ten times. This chain joins TRBV12-3 or TRBV12-4 and TRBJ1-3; 8 bases agree with TRBD1. The CDR3 is 16 residues long. After removal of 2 bases from V and 6 bases from J, the junction contained 9 bases not matched to a gene. In nucleotides, the CDR3 is TGTGCCAGCAGTTTACGGGGACAGGTTCCCGAAAACACCATATATTTT. It codes for CASSLRGQVPENTIYF.

This chain joins TRBV28 and TRBJ2-3, with D possibly TRBD2 on 6 matching bases. The germline V gene encodes CDR1 MDHEN and CDR2 SYDVKM. This CDR3 contains 15 residues. The V end lost 8 bases, the J end lost 2 bases, and 17 bases lay between the germline ends. The DNA of the CDR3 is TGTGCCAGCCGACTCTCGGGACTGCACACAGATACGCAGTATTTT. Its translation: CASRLSGLHTDTQYF.

This clonotype was found a few times. The genes are TRBV12-3 or TRBV12-4 and TRBJ1-1; tentative D call: TRBD1 (6 bases). V was cut by 6 bases and J by 5 bases, with 13 bases left in between. The CDR3 loop spans 13 amino acids. DNA for the CDR3: TGTGCCAGCAGCAGGGGTCCGCGTACTGAAGCTTTCTTT. Translated, it gives CASSRGPRTEAFF.

The sample holds a few counts of this clonotype. A read error may account for a junction end that differs from germline. The rearrangement joins TRBV7-7 to TRBJ2-3, with a possible D match to TRBD1 (6 bases). Germline loops: CDR1 SSHAT, CDR2 FNYEAQ (reference sequence). The CDR3 extends over 19 amino acids. The CDR3 loop reads CASSQTYRAGSVSTDTQYF. The DNA for the CDR3 is TGTGCTAGCAGCCAGACATACAGGGCCGGGTCCGTTAGCACAGATACGCAGTATTTT. Using reference TRBV7-7 and TRBJ2-3 for the parts outside the CDR3, the full variable domain is GAGVSQSPRYKVTKRGQDVTLRCDPISSHATLYWYQQALGQGPEFLTYFNYEAQPDKSGLPSDRFSAERPEGSISTLTIQRTEQRDSAMYRCASSQTYRAGSVSTDTQYFGPGTRLTVL.

This chain connects TRBV29-1 to TRBJ1-1; 7 bases agree with TRBD1. V lost 6 bases to trimming and J lost 1 base; unmatched junction nucleotides: 11. The CDR3 is made up of 15 amino acids. Germline loops: CDR1 SQVTM, CDR2 ANQGSEA. CDR3 nucleotides: TGCAGCGTCCGGCCGGCAGGGGGGGAGAACACTGAAGCTTTCTTT. This translates into CSVRPAGGENTEAFF.

The chain carries TRBV4-1 and TRBJ1-2; TRBD1 matches at 8 bases. This CDR3 is 14 amino acids long. Per germline, CDR1 MGHRA and CDR2 YSYEKL. Trimming at V came to 5 bases and at J to 8 bases, leaving 10 bases not matched to a gene. CDR3 sequence (DNA): TGCGCCAGCAGCTTTCCCCAGGGGGCGGAAGGCTACACCTTC. As protein: CASSFPQGAEGYTF.

V gene TRBV30 combines with J gene TRBJ2-1; 10 nucleotides match TRBD1. The CDR3 extends over 15 amino acids. Trimming removed 3 bases from V and 6 bases from J; junction bases left unmatched: 8. From germline, CDR1 is GTSNPN and CDR2 SVGIG (reference sequence). CDR3 DNA: TGTGCCTGGAGCACTCACGGGACAGGGGTCAATGAGCAGTTCTTC. Its translation: CAWSTHGTGVNEQFF.

J is TRBJ1-1 and V is TRBV18; D not resolved. Germline CDR1 and CDR2: KGHSH and LQKENI. CDR3 length equals 10 residues. The germline V and J ends were trimmed by 10 bases and 11 bases, with 14 bases remaining between them. The CDR3 coding sequence is TGTGCCATCAAAAGGGTCAGTGCTTTCTTT. Translated: CAIKRVSAFF.

The rearrangement joins TRBV19 to TRBJ1-4; no definite D call. Trimming removed 5 bases from V and 6 bases from J, with 16 bases in between. The CDR3 has 15 amino acids. In germline, CDR1 is LNHDA, CDR2 SQIVND (reference sequence). The CDR3 DNA is TGTGCCAGTAGTGCGCACTCGGCGGCGGATGAAAAACTGTTTTTT. Translation gives CASSAHSAADEKLFF.

The chain employs TRBV6-5 and TRBJ2-5, with 7 bases fitting TRBD1. CDR3 length: 14 residues. With V trimmed by 5 bases and J by 0 bases, 3 bases remained unmatched. The germline gives CDR1 MNHEY, CDR2 SVGAGI. Here the CDR3 reads CASSATGYQETQYF. DNA of the CDR3: TGTGCCAGCAGTGCGACAGGGTACCAAGAGACCCAGTACTTC.

This clonotype appeared many times. The chain uses TRBV7-2 and TRBJ2-7; D not certain. The CDR3 has 15 amino acids. The germline V and J ends were trimmed by 5 bases and 4 bases, with 18 bases remaining between them. In germline, CDR1 is SGHTA, CDR2 FQGNSA. In DNA, the CDR3 is TGTGCCAGCAGCGTCAACGGGCATTTGGGATACGAGCAGTACTTC. It encodes CASSVNGHLGYEQYF.

This clonotype was detected ten times or more. This sequence joins TRBV7-2 and TRBJ2-5; 11 bases are shared with TRBD2. Germline V lookup: CDR1 SGHTA, CDR2 FQGNSA. V dropped 4 bases and J dropped 3; count of bases not matched to a gene: 1. The CDR3 covers 14 residues. The CDR3: CASSWGLAEETQYF. Written as DNA, the CDR3 is TGTGCCAGCAGCTGGGGACTAGCGGAAGAGACCCAGTACTTC.

The chain joins TRBV4-1 to TRBJ2-5; possibly TRBD2 for D (5 bases). Germline V gives CDR1 MGHRA, CDR2 YSYEKL. The CDR3 spans 14 residues. The V end lost 8 bases, the J end lost 2 bases, and 15 bases lay between the germline ends. Here the CDR3 DNA reads TGCGCCAGCGCATCCGGAGGCCTACAAGAGACCCAGTACTTC. It codes for CASASGGLQETQYF.

The chain links TRBV4-3 to TRBJ2-3; 7 nucleotides agree with TRBD2. CDR1 and CDR2 (germline): LGHNA, YSLEER. The CDR3 runs 15 residues. V lost 3 bases and J lost 2; bases outside the gene matches: 5. CDR3 nucleotide sequence: TGCGCCAGCAGCCAGGGCGGGAGTTACACAGATACGCAGTATTTT. Protein sequence: CASSQGGSYTDTQYF.

V and J are TRBV11-2 and TRBJ2-5; either TRBD1 or TRBD2 may fit D (5 bases each). CDR1 and CDR2 (germline): SGHAT, FQNNGV. Trimming removed 3 bases from V and 5 bases from J, with 13 bases in between. The CDR3 sequence is 14 residues long. The CDR3 reads CASSFQGGGETQYF. DNA of the CDR3: TGTGCCAGCAGCTTCCAGGGTGGCGGGGAGACCCAGTACTTC.

The sample holds many counts of this clonotype. The V call is TRBV6-5, the J call TRBJ1-6, with TRBD1 identical over 7 bases. The V segment lost 0 bases and the J segment 7 bases; nucleotides outside the gene matches: 6. Germline CDR1 reads MNHEY; CDR2 reads SVGAGI. This CDR3 has 16 amino acids. This CDR3 reads CASSYSSGQTNSPLHF. The CDR3 region has the DNA TGTGCCAGCAGTTACTCGTCGGGACAGACCAATTCACCCCTCCACTTT.

This sequence joins TRBV11-3 and TRBJ1-5; TRBD1 matches 8 bases. Germline V gene data show CDR1 as SGHNT and CDR2 as YENEEA. The CDR3 covers 19 residues. The V and J ends lost 3 bases and 0 bases, in that order; junction bases with no gene match: 13. DNA for the CDR3: TGTGCCAGCAGCTTCTGTGACAGGGGTAACTATTATAGCAATCAGCCCCAGCATTTT. Its translation is CASSFCDRGNYYSNQPQHF.